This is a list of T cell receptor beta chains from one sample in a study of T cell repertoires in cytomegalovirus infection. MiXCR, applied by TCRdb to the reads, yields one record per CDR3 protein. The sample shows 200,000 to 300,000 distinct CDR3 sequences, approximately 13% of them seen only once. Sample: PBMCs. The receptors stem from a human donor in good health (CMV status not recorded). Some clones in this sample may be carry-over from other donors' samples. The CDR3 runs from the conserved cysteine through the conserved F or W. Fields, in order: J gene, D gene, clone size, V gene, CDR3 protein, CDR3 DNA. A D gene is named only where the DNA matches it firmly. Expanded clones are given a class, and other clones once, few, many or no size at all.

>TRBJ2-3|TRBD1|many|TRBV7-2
CASSERWTGTDTQYF
TGTGCCAGCAGCGAGCGGTGGACAGGAACAGATACGCAGTATTTT
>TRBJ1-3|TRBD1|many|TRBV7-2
CASSFGQGDSGNTIYF
TGTGCCAGCAGCTTCGGACAGGGTGACTCTGGAAACACCATATATTTT
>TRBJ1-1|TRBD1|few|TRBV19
CASSPISSTGRPEAFF
TGTGCCAGTAGTCCGATCTCTTCGACAGGGAGGCCTGAAGCTTTCTTT
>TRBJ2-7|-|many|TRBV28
CASSSQGRLGYFGQYF
TGTGCCAGCAGTTCTCAAGGTCGGCTGGGCTATTTCGGGCAGTACTTC
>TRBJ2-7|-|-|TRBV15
CATSRDMGLTLYEQYF
TGTGCCACCAGCAGAGATATGGGACTTACCCTTTACGAGCAGTACTTC
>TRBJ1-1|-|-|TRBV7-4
CASSSPPKNTEAFF
TGTGCCAGCAGCTCCCCGCCAAAGAACACTGAAGCTTTCTTT
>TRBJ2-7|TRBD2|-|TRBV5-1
CASSLVTSGRSPYEQYF
TGCGCCAGCAGCTTGGTAACTAGCGGGAGAAGTCCCTACGAGCAGTACTTC
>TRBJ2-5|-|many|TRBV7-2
CASSPLGGEETQYF
TGTGCCAGCAGCCCACTAGGGGGGGAAGAGACCCAGTACTTC
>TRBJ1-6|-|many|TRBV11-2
CASSLDRAGITSSRKTSESPLHF
TGTGCCAGCAGCTTAGATCGGGCGGGCATTACCTCTTCTCGCAAAACCTCAGAGTCACCCCTCCACTTT
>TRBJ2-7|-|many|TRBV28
CASSSPLGRSGEFYEQYF
TGTGCCAGCAGTTCACCATTGGGGCGGAGCGGCGAATTTTACGAGCAGTACTTC
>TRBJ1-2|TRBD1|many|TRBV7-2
CASSLRQGSNYGYTF
TGTGCCAGCAGCCTCAGACAGGGAAGCAACTATGGCTACACCTTC
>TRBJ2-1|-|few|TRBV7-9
CASSLASKYNEQFF
TGTGCCAGCAGCTTAGCCTCCAAATACAATGAGCAGTTCTTC
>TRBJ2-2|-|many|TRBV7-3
CASSLNLDTAGTGELFF
TGTGCCAGCAGCTTAAACCTGGACACCGCGGGCACCGGGGAGCTGTTTTTT
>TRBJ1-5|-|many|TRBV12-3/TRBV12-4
CASSLAQMVSDQPQHF
TGTGCCAGCAGTTTAGCGCAAATGGTGTCGGATCAGCCCCAGCATTTT
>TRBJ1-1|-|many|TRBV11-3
CASSFAGAGGEAFF
TGTGCCAGCAGCTTTGCCGGGGCCGGCGGTGAAGCTTTCTTT
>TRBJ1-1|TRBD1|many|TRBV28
CASSSSRGGQGARGEAFF
TGTGCCAGCAGTTCGTCCCGAGGGGGACAGGGGGCGCGAGGTGAAGCTTTCTTT
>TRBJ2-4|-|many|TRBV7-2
CASSPSIGQGGNIQYF
TGTGCCAGCAGCCCAAGTATAGGGCAGGGGGGTAACATTCAGTACTTC